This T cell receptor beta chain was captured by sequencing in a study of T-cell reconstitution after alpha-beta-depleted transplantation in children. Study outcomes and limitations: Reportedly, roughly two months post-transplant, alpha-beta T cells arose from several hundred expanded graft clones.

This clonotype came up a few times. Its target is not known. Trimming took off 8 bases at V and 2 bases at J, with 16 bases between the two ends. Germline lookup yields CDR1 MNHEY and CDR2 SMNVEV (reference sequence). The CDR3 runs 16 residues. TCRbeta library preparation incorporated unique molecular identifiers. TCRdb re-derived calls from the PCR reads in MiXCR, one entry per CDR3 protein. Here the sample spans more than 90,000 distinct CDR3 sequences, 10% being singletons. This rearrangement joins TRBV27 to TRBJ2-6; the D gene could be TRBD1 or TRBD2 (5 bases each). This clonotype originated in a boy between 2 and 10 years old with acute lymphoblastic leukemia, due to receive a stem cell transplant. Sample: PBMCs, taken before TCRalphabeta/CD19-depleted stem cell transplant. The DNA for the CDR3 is TGTGCCAGCCGCCAACGTAGGGGACCTGGGGCCAACGTCCTGACTTTC. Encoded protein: CASRQRRGPGANVLTF.